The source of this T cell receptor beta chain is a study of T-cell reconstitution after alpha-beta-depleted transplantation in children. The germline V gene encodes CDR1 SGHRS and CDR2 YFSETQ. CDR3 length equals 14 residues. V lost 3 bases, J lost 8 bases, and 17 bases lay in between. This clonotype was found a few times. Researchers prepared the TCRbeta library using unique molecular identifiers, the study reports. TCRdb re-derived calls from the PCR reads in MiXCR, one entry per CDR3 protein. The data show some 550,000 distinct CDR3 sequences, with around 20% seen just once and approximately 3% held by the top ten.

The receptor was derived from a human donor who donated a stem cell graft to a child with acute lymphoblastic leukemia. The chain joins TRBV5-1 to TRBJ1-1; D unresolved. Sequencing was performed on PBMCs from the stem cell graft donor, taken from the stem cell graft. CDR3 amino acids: CASSWVGRAKEAFF. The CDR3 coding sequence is TGCGCCAGCAGCTGGGTGGGGAGGGCAAAGGAAGCTTTCTTT. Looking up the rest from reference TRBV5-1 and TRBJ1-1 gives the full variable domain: KAGVTQTPRYLIKTRGQQVTLSCSPISGHRSVSWYQQTPGQGLQFLFEYFSETQRNKGNFPGRFSGRQFSNSRSEMNVSTLELGDSALYLCASSWVGRAKEAFFGQGTRLTVV.